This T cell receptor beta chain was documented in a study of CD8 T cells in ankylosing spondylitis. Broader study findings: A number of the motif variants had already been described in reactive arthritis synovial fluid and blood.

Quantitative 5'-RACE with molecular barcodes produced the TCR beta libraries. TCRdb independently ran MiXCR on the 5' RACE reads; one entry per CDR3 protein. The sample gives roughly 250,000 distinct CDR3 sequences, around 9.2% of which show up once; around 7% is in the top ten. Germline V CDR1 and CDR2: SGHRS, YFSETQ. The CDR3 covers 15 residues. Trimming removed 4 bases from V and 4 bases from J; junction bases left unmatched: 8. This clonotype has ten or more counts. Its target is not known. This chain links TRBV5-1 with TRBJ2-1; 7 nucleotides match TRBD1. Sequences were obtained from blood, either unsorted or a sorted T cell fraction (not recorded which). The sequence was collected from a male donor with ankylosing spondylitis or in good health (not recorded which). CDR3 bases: TGCGCCAGCAGCCCCTCCGGGACAGCTTACAATGAGCAGTTCTTC. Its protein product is CASSPSGTAYNEQFF.